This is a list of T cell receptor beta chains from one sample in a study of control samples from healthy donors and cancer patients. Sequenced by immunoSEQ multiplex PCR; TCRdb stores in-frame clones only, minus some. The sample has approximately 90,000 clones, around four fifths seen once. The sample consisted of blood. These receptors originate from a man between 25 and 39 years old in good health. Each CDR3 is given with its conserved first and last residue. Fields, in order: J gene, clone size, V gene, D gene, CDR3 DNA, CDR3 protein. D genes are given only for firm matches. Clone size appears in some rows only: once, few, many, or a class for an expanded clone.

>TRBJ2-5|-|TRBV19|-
TGTGCCAGTAGCCCGTTTTCGTTGGCTAACCAAGAGACCCAGTACTTC
CASSPFSLANQETQYF
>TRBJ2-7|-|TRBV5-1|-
TGCGCCAGCGGACTCGTGGGGGCAGCGTCCTACGAGCAGTACTTC
CASGLVGAASYEQYF
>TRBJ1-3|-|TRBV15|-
TGTGCCACCAGCCGATCAGGGAACACCATATATTTT
CATSRSGNTIYF
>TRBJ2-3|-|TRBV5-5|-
TGTGCCAGCAGCTGGAGGGTGGAGGGCTGGAGGGATACGCAGTATTTT
CASSWRVEGWRDTQYF
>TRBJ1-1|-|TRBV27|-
TGTGCCAGCAGTTTATACCCGAACACTGAAGCTTTCTTT
CASSLYPNTEAFF
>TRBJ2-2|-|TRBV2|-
TGTGCCAGCAGTATCAGGGTTGGGGAGCTGTTTTTT
CASSIRVGELFF
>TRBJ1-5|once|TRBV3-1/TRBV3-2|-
TGTGCCAGCAGCCAAGATATCAATAGCAATCAGCCCCAGCATTTT
CASSQDINSNQPQHF
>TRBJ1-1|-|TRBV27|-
TGTGCCAGCATAGGGGGGGGGAACACTGAAGCTTTCTTT
CASIGGGNTEAFF
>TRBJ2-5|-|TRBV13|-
TGTGCCAGCAGCTTACACGAGACCCAGTACTTC
CASSLHETQYF
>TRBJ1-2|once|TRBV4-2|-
TGTGCCAGCAGCCAAGAGACAGCCGCTAACTATGGCTACACCTTC
CASSQETAANYGYTF
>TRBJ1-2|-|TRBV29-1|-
TGCAGCGTTGAGTCCGGGGGAAGTAGCGGCTACACCTTC
CSVESGGSSGYTF
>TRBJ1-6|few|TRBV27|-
TGTGCCAGCAGTTTACTCAGTGATTCACCCCTCCACTTT
CASSLLSDSPLHF
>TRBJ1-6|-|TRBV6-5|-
TGTGCCAGCAGTCCCGGACATGGGGATAATTCACCCCTCCACTTT
CASSPGHGDNSPLHF
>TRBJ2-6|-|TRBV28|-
TGTGCCAGCCTAGCCTCAGCCCGCGGGGCCAACGTCCTGACTTTC
CASLASARGANVLTF
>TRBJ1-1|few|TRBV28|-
TGTGCCAGCAGACGCGCAACGGGGACTGAAGCTTTCTTT
CASRRATGTEAFF
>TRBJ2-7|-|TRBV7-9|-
TGTGCCAGCAGCGAGACCGACTACGAGCAGTACTTC
CASSETDYEQYF